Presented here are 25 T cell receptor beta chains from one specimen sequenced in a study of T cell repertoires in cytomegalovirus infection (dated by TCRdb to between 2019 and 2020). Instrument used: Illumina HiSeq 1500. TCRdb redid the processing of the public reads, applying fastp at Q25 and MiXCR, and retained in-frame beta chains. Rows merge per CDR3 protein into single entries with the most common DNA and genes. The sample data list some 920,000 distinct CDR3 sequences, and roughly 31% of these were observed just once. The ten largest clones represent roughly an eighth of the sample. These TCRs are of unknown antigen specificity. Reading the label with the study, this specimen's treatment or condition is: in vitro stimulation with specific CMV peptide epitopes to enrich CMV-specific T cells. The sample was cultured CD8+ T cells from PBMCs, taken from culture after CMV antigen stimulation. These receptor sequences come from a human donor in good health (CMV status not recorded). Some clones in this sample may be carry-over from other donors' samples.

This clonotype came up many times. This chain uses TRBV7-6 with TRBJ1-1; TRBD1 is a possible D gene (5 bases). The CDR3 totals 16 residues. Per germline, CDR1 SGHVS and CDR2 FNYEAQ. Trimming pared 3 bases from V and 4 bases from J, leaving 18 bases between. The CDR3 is CASSLLIGGVRTEAFF. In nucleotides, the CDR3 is TGTGCCAGCAGCTTGCTCATTGGAGGGGTACGCACTGAAGCTTTCTTT.

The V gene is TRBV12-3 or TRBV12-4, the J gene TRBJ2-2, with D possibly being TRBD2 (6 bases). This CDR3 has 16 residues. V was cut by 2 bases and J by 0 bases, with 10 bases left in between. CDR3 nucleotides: TGTGCCAGCAGTTTATTTCAGCGGGCGAACACCGGGGAGCTGTTTTTT. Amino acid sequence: CASSLFQRANTGELFF.

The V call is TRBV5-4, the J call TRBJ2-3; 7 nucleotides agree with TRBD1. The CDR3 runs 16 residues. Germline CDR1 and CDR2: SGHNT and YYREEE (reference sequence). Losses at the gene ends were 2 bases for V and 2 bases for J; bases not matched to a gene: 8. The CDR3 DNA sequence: TGTGCCAGCAGCTTCTGGGACAGTGGGAACACAGATACGCAGTATTTT. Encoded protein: CASSFWDSGNTDTQYF.

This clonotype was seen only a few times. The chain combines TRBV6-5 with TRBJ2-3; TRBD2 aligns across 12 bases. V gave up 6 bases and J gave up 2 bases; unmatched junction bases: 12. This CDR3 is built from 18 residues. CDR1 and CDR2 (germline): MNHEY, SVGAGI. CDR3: CASSHGLAGSSHTDTQYF. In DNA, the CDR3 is TGTGCCAGCAGCCACGGACTAGCGGGGAGCTCTCACACAGATACGCAGTATTTT.

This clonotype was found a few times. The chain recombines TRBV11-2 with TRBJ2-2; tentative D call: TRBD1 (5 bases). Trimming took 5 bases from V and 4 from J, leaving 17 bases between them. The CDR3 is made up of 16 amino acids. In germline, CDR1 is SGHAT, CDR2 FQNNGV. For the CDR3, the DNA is TGTGCCAGCAGCCCCCTACCGACAGAGCCCACCGGGGAGCTGTTTTTT. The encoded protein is CASSPLPTEPTGELFF.

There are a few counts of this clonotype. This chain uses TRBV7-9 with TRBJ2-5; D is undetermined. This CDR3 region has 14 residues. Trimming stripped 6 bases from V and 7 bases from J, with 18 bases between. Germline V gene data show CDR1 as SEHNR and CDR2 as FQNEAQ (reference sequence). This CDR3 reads CASRLIVSERTQYF. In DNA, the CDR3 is TGTGCCAGCAGATTAATTGTATCGGAGAGGACCCAGTACTTC. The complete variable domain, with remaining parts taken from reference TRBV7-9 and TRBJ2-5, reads DTGVSQNPRHKITKRGQNVTFRCDPISEHNRLYWYRQTLGQGPEFLTYFQNEAQLEKSRLLSDRFSAERPKGSFSTLEIQRTEQGDSAMYLCASRLIVSERTQYFGPGTRLLVL.

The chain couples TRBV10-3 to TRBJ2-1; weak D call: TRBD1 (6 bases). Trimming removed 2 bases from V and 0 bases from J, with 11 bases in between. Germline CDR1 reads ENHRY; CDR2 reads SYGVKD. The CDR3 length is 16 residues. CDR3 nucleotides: TGTGCCATCAGTGAGGGACAGTCGAGCTCCTACAATGAGCAGTTCTTC. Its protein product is CAISEGQSSSYNEQFF.

CDR3 in amino acids: CASSPERGAYGYTF. The CDR3 DNA reads TGCGCCAGCTCGCCCGAGAGGGGCGCCTATGGCTACACCTTC. The genes are TRBV10-1 and TRBJ1-2; tentative D call: TRBD1 (5 bases). Trimming removed 8 bases from V and 4 bases from J, with 17 bases in between. CDR3 length: 14 amino acids. Germline lookup yields CDR1 WNHNN and CDR2 SYGVQD (reference sequence).

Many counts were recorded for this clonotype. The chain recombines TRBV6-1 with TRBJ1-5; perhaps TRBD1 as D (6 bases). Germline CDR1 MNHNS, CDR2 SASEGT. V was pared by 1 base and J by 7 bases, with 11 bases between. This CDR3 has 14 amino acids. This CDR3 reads CASSEGGAGQPQHF. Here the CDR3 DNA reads TGTGCCAGCAGTGAAGGGGGGGCTGGACAGCCCCAGCATTTT.

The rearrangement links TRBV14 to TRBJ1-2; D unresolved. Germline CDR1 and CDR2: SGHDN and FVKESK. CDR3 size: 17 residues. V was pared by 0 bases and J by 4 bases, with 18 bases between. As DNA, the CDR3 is TGTGCCAGCAGCCAAGATAAGGGAGTGGGTGATATCTATGGCTACACCTTC. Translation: CASSQDKGVGDIYGYTF.

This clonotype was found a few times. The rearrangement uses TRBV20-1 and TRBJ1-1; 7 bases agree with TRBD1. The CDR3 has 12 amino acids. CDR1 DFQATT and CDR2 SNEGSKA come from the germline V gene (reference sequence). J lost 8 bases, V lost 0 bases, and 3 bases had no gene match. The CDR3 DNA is TGCAGTGCTAGAGATGGAGGGGGCGAAGCTTTCTTT. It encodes CSARDGGGEAFF.

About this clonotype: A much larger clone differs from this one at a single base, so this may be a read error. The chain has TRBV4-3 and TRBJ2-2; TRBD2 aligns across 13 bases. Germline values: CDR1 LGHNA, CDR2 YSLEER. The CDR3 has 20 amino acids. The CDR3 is CASSQEETSGGLYHTGELYF. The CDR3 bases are TGCGCCAGCAGCCAAGAAGAGACTAGCGGGGGGTTGTATCATACCGGGGAGCTGTATTTT.

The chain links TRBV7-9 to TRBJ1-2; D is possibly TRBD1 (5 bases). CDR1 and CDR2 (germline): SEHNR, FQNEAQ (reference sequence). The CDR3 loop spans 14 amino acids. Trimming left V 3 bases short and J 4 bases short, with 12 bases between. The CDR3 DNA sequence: TGTGCCAGCAGCTTCCCGGCAGGGCTCTATGGCTACACCTTC. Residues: CASSFPAGLYGYTF.

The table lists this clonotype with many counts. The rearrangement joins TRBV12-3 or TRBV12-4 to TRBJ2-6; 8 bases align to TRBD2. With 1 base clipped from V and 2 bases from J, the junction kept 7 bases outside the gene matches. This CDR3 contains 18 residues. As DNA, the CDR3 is TGTGCCAGCAGTTTAGGGAAAACGGGGGGGCCTGGGGCCAACGTCCTGACTTTC. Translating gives CASSLGKTGGPGANVLTF.

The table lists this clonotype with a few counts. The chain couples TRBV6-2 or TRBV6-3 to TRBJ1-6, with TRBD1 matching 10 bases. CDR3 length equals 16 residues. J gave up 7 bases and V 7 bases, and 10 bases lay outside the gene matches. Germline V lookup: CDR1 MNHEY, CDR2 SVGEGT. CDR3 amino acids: CASTNVGQGRNSPLHF. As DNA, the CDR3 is TGTGCCAGCACCAACGTGGGACAGGGGAGAAATTCACCCCTCCACTTT.

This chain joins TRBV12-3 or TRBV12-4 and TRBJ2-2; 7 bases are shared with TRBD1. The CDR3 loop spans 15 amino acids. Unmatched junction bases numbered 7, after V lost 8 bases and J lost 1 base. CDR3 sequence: CASAGQDQNTGELFF. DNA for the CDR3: TGTGCCAGCGCTGGACAGGACCAGAACACCGGGGAGCTGTTTTTT.

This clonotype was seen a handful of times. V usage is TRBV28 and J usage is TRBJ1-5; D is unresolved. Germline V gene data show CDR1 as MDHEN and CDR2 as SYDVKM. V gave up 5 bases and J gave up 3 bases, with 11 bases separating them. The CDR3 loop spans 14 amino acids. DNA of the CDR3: TGTGCCAGCAGTCCCCGAAGAACCAATCAGCCCCAGCATTTT. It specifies CASSPRRTNQPQHF. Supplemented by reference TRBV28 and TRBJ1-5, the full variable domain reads DVKVTQSSRYLVKRTGEKVFLECVQDMDHENMFWYRQDPGLGLRLIYFSYDVKMKEKGDIPEGYSVSREKKERFSLILESASTNQTSMYLCASSPRRTNQPQHFGDGTRLSIL.

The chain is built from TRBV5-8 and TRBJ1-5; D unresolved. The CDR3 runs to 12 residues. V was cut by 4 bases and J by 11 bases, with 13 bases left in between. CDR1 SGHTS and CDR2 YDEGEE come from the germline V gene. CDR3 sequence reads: CASSPPPGTQHF. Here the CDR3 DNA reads TGTGCCAGCAGCCCCCCTCCGGGCACCCAGCATTTT.

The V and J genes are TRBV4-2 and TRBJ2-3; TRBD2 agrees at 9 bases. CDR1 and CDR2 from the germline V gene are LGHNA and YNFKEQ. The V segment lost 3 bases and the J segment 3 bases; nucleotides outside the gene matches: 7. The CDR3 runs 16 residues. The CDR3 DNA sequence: TGTGCCAGCAGCCAGGGACTAGCCAGGGGTACAGATACGCAGTATTTT. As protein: CASSQGLARGTDTQYF.

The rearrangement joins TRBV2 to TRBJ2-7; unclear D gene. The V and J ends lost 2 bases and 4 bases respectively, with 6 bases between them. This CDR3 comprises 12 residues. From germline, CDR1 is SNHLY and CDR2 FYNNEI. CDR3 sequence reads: CASSEIQYEQYF. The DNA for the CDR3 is TGTGCCAGCAGTGAAATCCAGTACGAGCAGTACTTC.

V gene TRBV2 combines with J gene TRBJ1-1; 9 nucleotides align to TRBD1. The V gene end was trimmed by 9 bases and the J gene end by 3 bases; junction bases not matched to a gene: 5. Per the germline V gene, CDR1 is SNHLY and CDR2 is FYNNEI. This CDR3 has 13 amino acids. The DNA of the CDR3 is TGTGCCAGTGACTGGACAGGGGACACTGAAGCTTTCTTT. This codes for CASDWTGDTEAFF.

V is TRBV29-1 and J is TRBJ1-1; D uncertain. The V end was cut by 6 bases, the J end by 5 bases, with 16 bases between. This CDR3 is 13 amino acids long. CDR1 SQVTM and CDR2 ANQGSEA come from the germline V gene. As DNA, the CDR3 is TGCAGCGTCGGAGGGTCCCAGTGGACTGAAGCTTTCTTT. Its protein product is CSVGGSQWTEAFF. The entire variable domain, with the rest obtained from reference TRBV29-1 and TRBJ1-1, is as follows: SAVISQKPSRDICQRGTSLTIQCQVDSQVTMMFWYRQQPGQSLTLIATANQGSEATYESGFVIDKFPISRPNLTFSTLTVSNMSPEDSSIYLCSVGGSQWTEAFFGQGTRLTVV.

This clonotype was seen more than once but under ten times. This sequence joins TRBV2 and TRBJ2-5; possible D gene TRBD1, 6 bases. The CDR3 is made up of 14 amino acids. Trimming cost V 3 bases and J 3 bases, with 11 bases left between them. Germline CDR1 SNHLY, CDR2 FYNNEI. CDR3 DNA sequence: TGTGCCAGCAGTGATGGAGGACAGAAAGAGACCCAGTACTTC. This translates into CASSDGGQKETQYF.

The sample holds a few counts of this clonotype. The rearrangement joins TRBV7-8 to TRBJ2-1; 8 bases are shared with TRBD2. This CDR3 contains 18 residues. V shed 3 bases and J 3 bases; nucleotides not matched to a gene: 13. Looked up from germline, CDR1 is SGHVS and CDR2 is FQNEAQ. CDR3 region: CASSFLLAGEPFYNEQFF. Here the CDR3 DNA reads TGTGCCAGCAGCTTTTTGCTAGCGGGTGAACCATTCTACAATGAGCAGTTCTTC.

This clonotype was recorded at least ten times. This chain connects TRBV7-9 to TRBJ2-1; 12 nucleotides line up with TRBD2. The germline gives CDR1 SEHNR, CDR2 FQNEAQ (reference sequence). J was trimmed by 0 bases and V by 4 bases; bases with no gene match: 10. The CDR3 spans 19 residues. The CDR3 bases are TGTGCCAGCAGCTCGACTAGCGGGGGCCTATATAGCTCCTACAATGAGCAGTTCTTC. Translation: CASSSTSGGLYSSYNEQFF.